Below, 21 T cell receptor beta chains from the same sample are listed, as sequenced in a study of blood T cells in healthy people across ages. A second PCR of about 7 to 12 cycles used a sample-barcoded 5' primer and a J-beta primer mix. TCRdb processed the 5' RACE reads anew with MiXCR; each CDR3 protein has one entry. The sample carries fewer than 1,200,000 distinct CDR3 sequences, approximately 26% recorded once. This sample was shared with a second study, whose subject was T cells of mothers and their children.

Material: blood. These receptors originate from a girl aged 2 to 9 in good health.

Note on this clonotype: Germline and junction disagree at one end, which may indicate a read error. The chain has TRBV3-1 and TRBJ2-1; 10 nucleotides align to TRBD2. The germline V gene has CDR1 LGHDT and CDR2 YNNKEL (reference sequence). The CDR3 contains 15 residues. The CDR3 loop reads CAGSRSGRTDNEQFF. CDR3 in DNA: TGTGCCGGCAGCCGTAGCGGGAGGACGGACAATGAGCAGTTCTTC.

This sequence joins TRBV6-5 and TRBJ2-1; TRBD1 is a possible D gene (6 bases). V gave up 6 bases and J gave up 4 bases, with 19 bases separating them. The CDR3 is 16 amino acids. Germline loops: CDR1 MNHEY, CDR2 SVGAGI. CDR3 DNA: TGTGCCAGCAGCAAACAGGGAATTACGGCATACAATGAGCAGTTCTTC. It yields the protein CASSKQGITAYNEQFF.

V usage is TRBV12-3 or TRBV12-4 and J usage is TRBJ2-5, with D uncertain. The CDR3 contains 12 residues. V was pared by 10 bases and J by 4 bases, with 13 bases between. This CDR3 is CATSTARETQYF. Here the CDR3 DNA reads TGTGCCACCTCGACGGCCCGAGAGACCCAGTACTTC.

CDR3 region: CASSLRGSLYEQYF. CDR3 bases: TGTGCCAGCAGTTTACGGGGGTCTCTCTACGAGCAGTACTTC. The J gene is TRBJ2-7, the V gene TRBV27; D is perhaps TRBD2 (6 bases). V shed 2 bases and J shed 3 bases, with 11 bases lying between them. The germline V gene encodes CDR1 MNHEY and CDR2 SMNVEV (reference sequence). The CDR3 extends over 14 amino acids.

This clonotype was counted only a few times. This sequence joins TRBV6-2 or TRBV6-3 and TRBJ2-5; 8 bases align to TRBD1. The better agreement between TRBJ2-7 and the DNA end casts doubt on the J call. The V gene's germline CDR1 is MNHEY and CDR2 SVGEGT. The CDR3 has 13 residues. The CDR3 sequence: CATGTGQTYEQYF. DNA of the CDR3: TGTGCCACTGGGACAGGCCAGACCTACGAGCAGTACTTC.

This clonotype was seen only a few times. The chain employs TRBV5-6 and TRBJ2-2, with D unresolved. The germline V gene has CDR1 SGHDT and CDR2 YYEEEE. This CDR3 is 13 amino acids long. Trimming removed 4 bases at V and 7 bases at J, with 11 bases between. The CDR3 loop is CASSPIMDGELFF. The CDR3 nucleotides read TGTGCCAGCAGCCCCATTATGGACGGGGAGCTGTTTTTT. The full variable domain, in which reference TRBV5-6 and TRBJ2-2 provide the parts outside the CDR3, is DAGVTQSPTHLIKTRGQQVTLRCSPKSGHDTVSWYQQALGQGPQFIFQYYEEEERQRGNFPDRFSGHQFPNYSSELNVNALLLGDSALYLCASSPIMDGELFFGEGSRLTVL.

This clonotype was found many times. The chain uses TRBV7-9 and TRBJ1-3; D not resolved. The germline gives CDR1 SEHNR, CDR2 FQNEAQ (reference sequence). V dropped 2 bases and J dropped 4 bases, with 3 bases sitting between them. The CDR3 totals 12 residues. The CDR3 DNA reads TGTGCCAGCAGCTTACAGGGAAACACCATATATTTT. It codes for CASSLQGNTIYF. Full variable domain (outside the CDR3, taken from reference TRBV7-9 and TRBJ1-3): DTGVSQNPRHKITKRGQNVTFRCDPISEHNRLYWYRQTLGQGPEFLTYFQNEAQLEKSRLLSDRFSAERPKGSFSTLEIQRTEQGDSAMYLCASSLQGNTIYFGEGSWLTVV.

The rearrangement joins TRBV10-1 to TRBJ2-5; D not certain. Germline V gene lookup returns CDR1 WNHNN and CDR2 SYGVQD (reference sequence). This CDR3 contains 13 residues. Trimming left V 7 bases short and J 4 bases short, with 13 bases between. CDR3 protein: CASTAHLGETQYF. For the CDR3, the DNA is TGCGCCAGCACAGCCCATCTAGGAGAGACCCAGTACTTC.

This rearrangement joins TRBV28 to TRBJ2-1; no firm D call. With the DNA end fitting TRBJ2-5 better, the J assignment may be wrong. CDR1 and CDR2 (germline): MDHEN, SYDVKM. The length of the CDR3 is 12 residues. CDR3 loop: CASLTVGQTQYF. The CDR3 DNA is TGTGCCAGCTTGACTGTTGGGCAGACCCAGTACTTC.

CDR3 loop: CSAPRGGREKLFF. CDR3 sequence (DNA): TGCAGTGCCCCCCGGGGGGGTAGAGAAAAACTGTTTTTT. This sequence joins TRBV20-1 and TRBJ1-4, with D maybe TRBD1 (5 bases). The V gene's germline CDR1 is DFQATT and CDR2 SNEGSKA (reference sequence). This CDR3 has 13 residues. V was shortened by 6 bases and J by 8 bases, with 16 bases between the two germline ends.

This clonotype was seen a few times. CDR3 sequence: CASSFRGGGRTEAFF. Written as DNA, the CDR3 is TGTGCCAGCAGTTTCAGGGGCGGGGGACGGACTGAAGCTTTCTTT. This chain connects TRBV12-3 or TRBV12-4 to TRBJ1-1; possible D gene TRBD1, 6 bases. This CDR3 has 15 residues. V lost 3 bases, J lost 5 bases, and 16 bases lay in between.

The table lists this clonotype with a few counts. The V gene is TRBV4-3, the J gene TRBJ2-7; D ambiguous. Germline assignment: CDR1 LGHNA and CDR2 YSLEER. CDR3 length: 14 residues. V was shortened by 0 bases and J by 3 bases, with 9 bases between the two germline ends. For the CDR3, the DNA is TGCGCCAGCAGCCAAGATTATACGGACTACGAGCAGTACTTC. Translating it yields CASSQDYTDYEQYF.

This chain links TRBV6-1 with TRBJ1-2, with D unclear. The length of the CDR3 is 14 residues. Germline V gene sequence: CDR1 MNHNS, CDR2 SASEGT. The V and J ends lost 2 bases and 8 bases respectively, with 15 bases between them. CDR3 in amino acids: CASSESGLTRGYTF. CDR3 in DNA: TGTGCCAGCAGTGAATCCGGGCTCACTAGAGGCTACACCTTC.

The J gene is TRBJ1-2, the V gene TRBV29-1, with 7 bases identical to TRBD1. Germline V gene sequence: CDR1 SQVTM, CDR2 ANQGSEA. Trimming at V came to 4 bases and at J to 8 bases, leaving 10 bases not matched to a gene. This CDR3 has 13 residues. CDR3 amino acids: CSVGDRANSGYTF. In DNA form, the CDR3 reads TGCAGCGTTGGTGACAGGGCAAACTCCGGCTACACCTTC.

The J gene is TRBJ2-7, the V gene TRBV6-5; TRBD1 agrees at 8 bases. The germline CDR1 and CDR2 sequences are MNHEY and SVGAGI. This CDR3 comprises 16 residues. V shed 2 bases, J shed 0 bases, and the junction held 6 bases outside the gene matches. CDR3 residues: CASSYGTGLTSYEQYF. CDR3 coding DNA: TGTGCCAGCAGTTACGGGACAGGACTGACCTCCTACGAGCAGTACTTC.

The chain couples TRBV14 to TRBJ2-5; 7 nucleotides agree with TRBD2. Germline CDR1 and CDR2: SGHDN and FVKESK. With 1 base clipped from V and 2 bases from J, the junction kept 4 bases outside the gene matches. CDR3 length equals 15 residues. CDR3 in DNA: TGTGCCAGCAGCCAAGTGCTAGCGGATCAAGAGACCCAGTACTTC. Translation: CASSQVLADQETQYF.

With regard to this clonotype: A clone one base away is much larger, so this may be a read error. The CDR3 region is CVSLIWAGGNTEAFF. The CDR3 nucleotides read TGTGTCAGCCTTATTTGGGCAGGGGGCAACACTGAAGCTTTCTTT. The chain combines TRBV7-2 with TRBJ1-1; 8 bases are shared with TRBD1. Germline V gene lookup returns CDR1 SGHTA and CDR2 FQGNSA. CDR3 size: 15 residues. The complete variable domain, with remaining parts taken from reference TRBV7-2 and TRBJ1-1, reads GAGVSQSPSNKVTEKGKDVELRCDPISGHTALYWYRQSLGQGLEFLIYFQGNSAPDKSGLPSDRFSAERTGGSVSTLTIQRTQQEDSAVYLCVSLIWAGGNTEAFFGQGTRLTVV.

V and J are TRBV7-2 and TRBJ2-7; unclear D gene. Trimming removed 5 bases at V and 3 bases at J, with 11 bases between. The CDR3 consists of 13 residues. The germline gives CDR1 SGHTA, CDR2 FQGNSA. CDR3 residues: CASSPQQDYEQYF. As DNA, the CDR3 is TGTGCCAGCAGCCCACAGCAGGACTACGAGCAGTACTTC.

The chain carries TRBV20-1 and TRBJ2-3; TRBD2 might be the D (6 bases). V was cut by 3 bases and J by 6 bases, with 13 bases left in between. The CDR3 consists of 13 residues. The germline V gene has CDR1 DFQATT and CDR2 SNEGSKA (reference sequence). The CDR3 here is CSARGPGLDTQYF. Here the CDR3 DNA reads TGCAGTGCTAGGGGCCCGGGACTCGATACGCAGTATTTT.

J is TRBJ2-3 and V is TRBV6-5; D is unresolved. This CDR3 contains 13 residues. Trimming left V 4 bases short and J 4 bases short, with 9 bases between. CDR1 MNHEY and CDR2 SVGAGI come from the germline V gene. CDR3 loop: CASSFRSPDTQYF. The CDR3 coding sequence is TGTGCCAGCAGTTTCAGGTCCCCAGATACGCAGTATTTT.

The chain combines TRBV6-5 with TRBJ2-5; TRBD2 might be the D (5 bases). V lost 6 bases, J lost 5 bases, and 13 bases lay in between. The CDR3 runs 13 residues. Per the germline V gene, CDR1 is MNHEY and CDR2 is SVGAGI. The CDR3 DNA is TGTGCCAGCAGCTATACTAGTGCCGAGACCCAGTACTTC. It is translated as CASSYTSAETQYF.